These 30 T cell receptor beta chains share one sample of origin, sequenced in a study of Tregs in tolerant kidney transplant recipients (dated by TCRdb to the late 2010s). Library generation was performed with the immunoSEQ multiplex PCR assay. Held by TCRdb, this immuneACCESS table contains in-frame sequences only and omits some clones. Under half of the omission traces to an unresolved V gene where checked; the cause of the rest is unknown. The data table for this sample lists over 14,000 clones. Clones ranked in the top ten supply 3.5% of the sample. The transplants used related donors along with nonmyeloablative bone marrow transplantation, and in the human trials mixed chimerism was transient. The sample consisted of CD4+ T cells from blood (PBMCs), taken 12 months after the transplant. These receptors were collected from a human patient who received a combined kidney and bone marrow transplant. The graft donor may be the source of some T cells after a transplant.

In the case of this clone: The junction and the germline gene differ at one end; a read error may be behind it. The CDR3 goes on 3 residues after the read ends, and that part is filled in from the germline J gene. V and J are TRBV4-2 and TRBJ2-1, with D tentatively TRBD2 (6 bases). The CDR3 runs 15 residues. Germline lookup yields CDR1 LGHNA and CDR2 YNFKEQ. CDR3 bases read: TGCGCCAGCAGCCAAAGTTTCACTAGCTCCACTGAG. Encoded protein: CASSQSFTSSTE. The whole CDR3 protein reads CASSQSFTSSTEQFF.

For this clone: A junction boundary mismatches the germline segment, possibly from a read error. Read data end 3 residues before the CDR3 end; the end is taken from the germline J gene. The chain combines TRBV4-2 with TRBJ2-3, with a weak D call TRBD1 (6 bases). The CDR3 is 14 amino acids. Germline assignment: CDR1 LGHNA and CDR2 YNFKEQ. The CDR3 here is CASSQVEGADTQYF. Partial CDR3 DNA: TGCGCCAGCAGCCAAGTTGAGGGGGCAGATACG.

The DNA read from the CDR3 is TGTGCCAGCTCACGGGCCGCAGGTTCACCC. Its translation is CASSRAAGSP. The full CDR3 reads CASSRAAGSPLHF. The V gene is TRBV18, the J gene TRBJ1-6; D is uncertain. From the germline J gene comes the end of the CDR3, since the read stops 3 residues before it. The CDR3 has 13 residues. CDR1 is KGHSH, CDR2 LQKENI, per germline. Trimming took off 4 bases at V and 9 bases at J, with 10 bases between the two ends.

The CDR3 bases that were read are TGTGCCAGCAGTGTTGTAGCGGGAGGGGGTGAG. This encodes CASSVVAGGGE. The CDR3 in its entirety is CASSVVAGGGEQFF. This chain joins TRBV2 and TRBJ2-1; 11 nucleotides align to TRBD2. The sequenced fragment ends 3 residues before the CDR3 boundary, so the rest is inferred from the germline J gene. This CDR3 has 14 residues. Trimming removed 4 bases from V and 9 bases from J; junction bases left unmatched: 5. The V gene's germline CDR1 is SNHLY and CDR2 FYNNEI. Combining the CDR3 with reference TRBV2 and TRBJ2-1 gives the whole variable domain EPEVTQTPSHQVTQMGQEVILRCVPISNHLYFYWYRQILGQKVEFLVSFYNNEISEKSEIFDDQFSVERPDGSNFTLKIRSTKLEDSAMYFCASSVVAGGGEQFFGPGTRLTVL.

Comments on this clone: With the read ending 3 residues before the CDR3 end, the germline J gene is used to fill in that end. The chain employs TRBV5-1 and TRBJ1-5, with 9 bases matching TRBD1. The CDR3 is 15 amino acids. CDR1 and CDR2 (germline): SGHRS, YFSETQ. V trimming: 2 bases; J trimming: 6 bases; junction bases outside the gene matches: 6. The covered CDR3 bases are TGCGCCAGCAGCTTCTCCGGACAGGGGAGTCAGCCC. It codes for CASSFSGQGSQP. The CDR3 as a whole reads CASSFSGQGSQPQHF.

Considering frequency, this clone is medium-sized. The DNA ends 3 residues before the CDR3 does, and the rest of the CDR3 is filled in from the germline J gene. The chain links TRBV29-1 to TRBJ2-1, with D possibly being TRBD2 (5 bases). Per the germline V gene, CDR1 is SQVTM and CDR2 is ANQGSEA. The CDR3 has 12 amino acids. V was shortened by 5 bases and J by 5 bases, with 10 bases between the two germline ends. Incomplete CDR3 DNA: TGCAGCGTTACACGGGGTAACAATGAG. Encoded protein: CSVTRGNNE. The entire CDR3 is CSVTRGNNEQFF.

By frequency, this clone is large. The CDR3 end falls 3 residues outside the read, so it is completed with the germline J gene. The chain couples TRBV19 to TRBJ2-5; 8 nucleotides agree with TRBD2. The CDR3 consists of 17 residues. Per germline, CDR1 LNHDA and CDR2 SQIVND (reference sequence). V trimming: 3 bases; J trimming: 5 bases; junction bases outside the gene matches: 14. The CDR3 reads CASSIASGGTQGETQYF. The CDR3 bases that were read are TGTGCCAGTAGTATTGCGAGCGGGGGAACCCAGGGCGAGACC.

CDR3: CASRPGSGGRSYEQYF. The sequenced CDR3 bases are TGTGCCAGCAGACCCGGTTCCGGGGGTCGATCCTACGAG. This chain links TRBV6-2 or TRBV6-3 with TRBJ2-7; D possibly corresponds to TRBD2 (6 bases). The read comes to an end 3 residues before the CDR3 does, leaving the germline J gene to fill in the end. Germline V gene lookup returns CDR1 MNHEY and CDR2 SVGEGT. Between the trimmed V and J ends, which lost 6 bases and 1 base, there was a span of 19 bases. The CDR3 is 16 amino acids.

With respect to this clone: The read finishes 3 residues shy of the CDR3 end, and the germline J gene is used to complete it. This rearrangement joins TRBV2 to TRBJ1-6; D is uncertain. The CDR3 has 15 amino acids. Germline V gene lookup returns CDR1 SNHLY and CDR2 FYNNEI. The V and J ends lost 6 bases and 0 bases respectively, with 9 bases between them. The CDR3 loop is CASRGRSSYNSPLHF. CDR3 bases read: TGTGCCAGCAGGGGCAGGAGCTCCTATAATTCACCC.

To note about this clone: The read is 3 residues too short to cover the CDR3 end, so that end is filled in from the germline J gene. The chain uses TRBV2 and TRBJ1-3, with 9 nucleotides matching TRBD1. This CDR3 contains 15 residues. CDR1 and CDR2 (germline): SNHLY, FYNNEI. Unmatched junction bases numbered 5, after V lost 4 bases and J lost 4 bases. The CDR3 bases that were read are TGTGCCAGCAGTGTACAGGGGGCGCGAGGAAACACC. It codes for CASSVQGARGNT. The full CDR3 protein is CASSVQGARGNTIYF.

On this clone itself: The observed sequence ends 3 residues before the CDR3 terminus, with the missing tail filled in from the germline J gene. The V gene is TRBV29-1, the J gene TRBJ1-1; 11 nucleotides align to TRBD1. The V gene end was trimmed by 2 bases and the J gene end by 5 bases; junction bases not matched to a gene: 4. This CDR3 is built from 14 residues. Germline-derived CDR1 and CDR2 are SQVTM and ANQGSEA. The CDR3 protein is CSVERDRGGTEAFF. The sequenced CDR3 bases are TGCAGCGTTGAACGGGACAGGGGGGGAACTGAA.

Notes on this clone: The read terminates 3 residues ahead of where the CDR3 ends, so the germline J gene completes it. The chain carries TRBV20-1 and TRBJ2-1, with 13 bases matching TRBD2. CDR1 and CDR2 (germline): DFQATT, SNEGSKA (reference sequence). V shed 5 bases, J shed 5 bases, and the junction held 9 bases outside the gene matches. The CDR3 contains 16 residues. The CDR3 bases that were read are TGCAGTGCTCAGGCGGGACTAGCGGGATTTAACAATGAG. Protein sequence: CSAQAGLAGFNNE. The complete CDR3 sequence is CSAQAGLAGFNNEQFF.

In the case of this clone: Sequencing ends 3 residues short of the CDR3 end; the germline J gene provides the rest. The V and J genes are TRBV19 and TRBJ2-1; 10 positions agree with TRBD2. The germline CDR1 and CDR2 sequences are LNHDA and SQIVND (reference sequence). This CDR3 is 15 amino acids long. Trimming took 4 bases from V and 8 from J; bases not matched to a gene: 8. Incomplete CDR3 DNA: TGTGCCAGTAGTACTAGCGGGGGCCCCGGCCATGAG. Translating gives CASSTSGGPGHE. The CDR3 in full is CASSTSGGPGHEQFF.

About this clone itself: The read ends 3 residues early relative to the CDR3; the germline J gene fills the gap. This rearrangement joins TRBV5-1 to TRBJ2-3, with D tentatively TRBD1 (6 bases). Germline V gives CDR1 SGHRS, CDR2 YFSETQ. CDR3 size: 14 residues. The germline V and J ends were trimmed by 4 bases and 4 bases, with 13 bases remaining between them. CDR3 bases read: TGCGCCAGCAGCCCTGGACAGCTGGCAGATACG. Its protein product is CASSPGQLADT. The whole CDR3 sequence reads CASSPGQLADTQYF.

Note on this clone: The read comes to an end 3 residues before the CDR3 does, leaving the germline J gene to fill in the end. The chain couples TRBV20-1 to TRBJ1-2; D gene uncertain. CDR1 DFQATT and CDR2 SNEGSKA come from the germline V gene (reference sequence). CDR3 length: 13 residues. V was pared by 4 bases and J by 7 bases, with 16 bases between. The CDR3 reads CSAITDETAGYTF. Incomplete CDR3 DNA: TGCAGTGCTATAACAGATGAAACAGCTGGC.

Comments on this clone: The read ends 3 residues before the CDR3 terminus; that terminus is restored from the germline J gene. V and J are TRBV18 and TRBJ2-2; TRBD1 aligns across 7 bases. V gave up 5 bases and J gave up 5 bases; unmatched junction bases: 5. The CDR3 contains 14 residues. In germline, CDR1 is KGHSH, CDR2 LQKENI. The CDR3 is CASSSGTETGELFF. The sequenced part of the CDR3 DNA is TGTGCCAGCTCATCCGGGACAGAGACCGGGGAG.

Concerning this clone: Read coverage stops 3 residues before the CDR3 terminus; the germline J gene supplies the remainder. The chain is built from TRBV5-1 and TRBJ1-2, with 9 bases that match TRBD1. The ends lost 2 bases at V and 4 bases at J; junction bases unmatched: 3. CDR3 length equals 14 residues. Germline V gene lookup returns CDR1 SGHRS and CDR2 YFSETQ. CDR3 DNA (partial): TGCGCCAGCAGCTTCGGGACAGGGCTCTATGGC. Its protein is CASSFGTGLYG. The CDR3, in full, reads CASSFGTGLYGYTF.

Comments on this clone: Read data end 3 residues before the CDR3 end; the end is taken from the germline J gene. This chain links TRBV18 with TRBJ1-2, with TRBD1 identical over 7 bases. V gave up 4 bases and J gave up 1 base; unmatched junction bases: 6. This CDR3 contains 15 residues. Germline V gives CDR1 KGHSH, CDR2 LQKENI. Partial CDR3 DNA: TGTGCCAGCTCACGAAAGGGGGCTAATAACTATGGC. Amino acids: CASSRKGANNYG. The full CDR3 protein reads CASSRKGANNYGYTF.

About this clone itself: The read ends 3 residues early relative to the CDR3; the germline J gene fills the gap. The rearrangement links TRBV7-3 to TRBJ2-5; 10 nucleotides match TRBD1. The CDR3 loop spans 15 amino acids. Germline lookup yields CDR1 SGHTA and CDR2 FQGTGA. V shed 5 bases and J 5 bases; nucleotides not matched to a gene: 8. The CDR3 sequence: CASSPSGQGRETQYF. CDR3 bases read: TGTGCCAGCAGCCCGTCGGGACAGGGGAGGGAGACC.

On this clone: Read coverage stops 3 residues before the CDR3 terminus; the germline J gene supplies the remainder. The chain employs TRBV20-1 and TRBJ1-6, with TRBD1 identical over 10 bases. The CDR3 has 16 residues. Germline assignment: CDR1 DFQATT and CDR2 SNEGSKA (reference sequence). V lost 2 bases, J lost 6 bases, and 7 bases stayed unmatched. The covered CDR3 bases are TGCAGTGCTAGAAGACCGGGACAGGGGTTTAATTCACCC. The encoded protein is CSARRPGQGFNSP. The full CDR3 protein reads CSARRPGQGFNSPLHF.

On this clone: The read gets to within 3 residues of the CDR3 end, and the germline J gene fills in the rest. The chain employs TRBV20-1 and TRBJ2-6, with 7 bases aligning to TRBD1. The CDR3 is 15 residues long. Germline CDR1 reads DFQATT; CDR2 reads SNEGSKA (reference sequence). V lost 2 bases, J lost 0 bases, and 1 base stayed unmatched. Partial CDR3 DNA: TGCAGTGCTAGACCAGGGGGCTCTGGGGCCAACGTC. It is translated as CSARPGGSGANV. The whole CDR3 reads CSARPGGSGANVLTF.

This clone is deemed medium-sized (0.01 to 0.1%) by its frequency. The read finishes 3 residues shy of the CDR3 end, and the germline J gene is used to complete it. The chain employs TRBV5-4 and TRBJ2-2; TRBD1 matches 8 bases. With 6 bases clipped from V and 7 bases from J, the junction kept 11 bases outside the gene matches. CDR3 length: 15 amino acids. In germline, CDR1 is SGHNT, CDR2 YYREEE (reference sequence). This CDR3 is CASNNDRGVHGELFF. Partial CDR3 DNA: TGTGCCAGCAACAACGACAGGGGTGTCCACGGGGAG.

To note about this clone: The CDR3 is cut off 3 residues early in the read; its end comes from the germline J gene. The chain couples TRBV5-1 to TRBJ1-6; D gene uncertain. The CDR3 is 13 amino acids. In germline, CDR1 is SGHRS, CDR2 YFSETQ. Trimming took off 0 bases at V and 7 bases at J, with 5 bases between the two ends. The CDR3 DNA, read in part, is TGCGCCAGCAGCTTGGAGCCAAATTCACCC. Translated: CASSLEPNSP. The entire CDR3 reads CASSLEPNSPLHF.

In terms of frequency, this clone is medium-sized (0.01 to 0.1%). The part of the CDR3 DNA that was read is TGCAGTGCTAGATCCGGGGGGTACAATGAG. Translation: CSARSGGYNE. Given in full, the CDR3 is CSARSGGYNEQFF. The rearrangement joins TRBV20-1 to TRBJ2-1; TRBD2 matches 7 bases. The read falls 3 residues short of the CDR3 end, and the missing part is taken from the germline J gene. Germline V gives CDR1 DFQATT, CDR2 SNEGSKA (reference sequence). This CDR3 is built from 13 residues. The junction had 2 bases not matched to a gene; V was cut back by 2 bases and J by 4 bases.

A word on this clone: The CDR3 extends 3 residues past the end of the read, so its final part is completed from the germline J gene. This chain links TRBV7-9 with TRBJ2-1, with D tentatively TRBD2 (6 bases). Per germline, CDR1 SEHNR and CDR2 FQNEAQ (reference sequence). There are 15 residues in the CDR3. V dropped 3 bases and J dropped 0 bases, with 9 bases sitting between them. The CDR3 protein is CASSLWRGSYNEQFF. CDR3 bases read: TGTGCCAGCAGCTTGTGGCGGGGCTCCTACAATGAG.

As for this clone: The read terminates 3 residues ahead of where the CDR3 ends, so the germline J gene completes it. The rearrangement links TRBV20-1 to TRBJ2-3, with D perhaps TRBD2 (6 bases). Germline-derived CDR1 and CDR2 are DFQATT and SNEGSKA (reference sequence). The CDR3 covers 15 residues. Trimming left V 0 bases short and J 0 bases short, with 10 bases between. The CDR3 spells CSARDPSGSTDTQYF. CDR3 bases read: TGCAGTGCTAGAGATCCGAGCGGGAGCACAGATACG.

Notes on this clone: Its ends do not fully match the called genes, so a read error is possible. CDR3 amino acids: CASSRTAGYQETQYF. The CDR3 bases that were read are TGTGCTAGCAGCCGTACTGCAGGGTACCAAGAGACC. The V and J genes are TRBV7-7 and TRBJ2-5; D is possibly TRBD1 (5 bases). With the read ending 3 residues before the CDR3 end, the germline J gene is used to fill in that end. In germline, CDR1 is SSHAT, CDR2 FNYEAQ (reference sequence). The CDR3 extends over 15 amino acids.

As to this clone: The CDR3 end lies 3 residues beyond the end of the read and is filled in from the germline J gene. The V gene is TRBV6-1, the J gene TRBJ2-2, with 14 bases identical to TRBD2. In germline, CDR1 is MNHNS, CDR2 SASEGT. The length of the CDR3 is 16 residues. Trimming took 4 bases from V and 4 from J; bases not matched to a gene: 2. Partial CDR3 DNA: TGTGCCAGCAGTGCGACTAGCGGGAGGGCCACCGGGGAG. This codes for CASSATSGRATGE. The full-length CDR3 reads as CASSATSGRATGELFF.

With respect to this clone: The read ends 3 residues shy of where the CDR3 ends; the end is completed using the germline J gene. V usage is TRBV7-8 and J usage is TRBJ2-1, with 7 positions matching TRBD2. This CDR3 has 15 residues. V shed 7 bases, J shed 4 bases, and the junction held 10 bases outside the gene matches. CDR1 and CDR2 from the germline V gene are SGHVS and FQNEAQ. CDR3 bases read: TGTGCCAGCACCCTAACGGGGGGACCTTACAATGAG. Translation gives CASTLTGGPYNE. The full-length CDR3 reads as CASTLTGGPYNEQFF.

As for this clone: The read ends 3 residues shy of where the CDR3 ends; the end is completed using the germline J gene. This chain links TRBV11-2 with TRBJ2-7; D possibly corresponds to TRBD2 (5 bases). With 1 base removed from V and 6 bases from J, the gap between germline ends came to 10 bases. The germline CDR1 and CDR2 sequences are SGHAT and FQNNGV. The CDR3 runs 13 residues. CDR3 protein: CASSLVEGGEQYF. The DNA read from the CDR3 is TGTGCCAGCAGCTTAGTAGAGGGTGGCGAG. The variable domain in full, completed from reference TRBV11-2 and TRBJ2-7, reads EAGVAQSPRYKIIEKRQSVAFWCNPISGHATLYWYQQILGQGPKLLIQFQNNGVVDDSQLPKDRFSAERLKGVDSTLKIQPAKLEDSAVYLCASSLVEGGEQYFGPGTRLTVT.